This TCR beta chain was sequenced in a study of blood T cell repertoires in COVID-19. Across the whole study: The study drew acute and convalescent COVID-19 samples from the United States, Italy and Spain. T cells, B-cell-depleted T cells, or PBMCs supplied cDNA or gDNA.

Germline values: CDR1 LNHNV, CDR2 YYDKDF (reference sequence). Trimming pared 0 bases from V and 9 bases from J, leaving 18 bases between. The CDR3 has 17 residues. Authors' data handling: Reference gene primers were amplified, and this amplification served to estimate nucleated cell counts. Assay: immunoSEQ multiplex PCR; the TCRdb copy retains only in-frame clones and omits some. V and J calls and clone size are given by that table; D and trimming were obtained from the DNA. The top ten hold under 8.5% of the sample, which has about 83,000 clones, about 87% seen once. Sequenced sample: peripheral blood. The chain is built from TRBV15 and TRBJ1-6, with D unclear. The clonotype comes from a man older than 75 with active or convalescent COVID-19. CDR3 amino acids: CATSRDRASAGFSPLHF. The CDR3, as DNA: TGTGCCACCAGCAGAGATAGGGCATCCGCGGGGTTTTCACCCCTCCACTTT.